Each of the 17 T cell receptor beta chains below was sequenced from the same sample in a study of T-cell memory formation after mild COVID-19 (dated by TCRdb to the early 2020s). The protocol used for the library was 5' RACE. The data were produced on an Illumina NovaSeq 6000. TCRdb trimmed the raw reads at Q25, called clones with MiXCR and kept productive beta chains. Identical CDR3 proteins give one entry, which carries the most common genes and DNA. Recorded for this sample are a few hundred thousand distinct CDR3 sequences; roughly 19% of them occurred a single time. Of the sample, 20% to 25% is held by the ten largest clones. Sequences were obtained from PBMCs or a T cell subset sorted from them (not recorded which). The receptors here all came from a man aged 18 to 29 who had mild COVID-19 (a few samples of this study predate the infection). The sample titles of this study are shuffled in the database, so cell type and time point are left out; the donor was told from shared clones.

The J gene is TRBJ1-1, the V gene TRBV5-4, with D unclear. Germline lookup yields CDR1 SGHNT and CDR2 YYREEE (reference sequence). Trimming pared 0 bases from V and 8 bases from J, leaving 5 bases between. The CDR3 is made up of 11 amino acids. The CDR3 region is CASSLAQEAFF. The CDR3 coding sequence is TGTGCCAGCAGCTTGGCGCAGGAAGCTTTCTTT.

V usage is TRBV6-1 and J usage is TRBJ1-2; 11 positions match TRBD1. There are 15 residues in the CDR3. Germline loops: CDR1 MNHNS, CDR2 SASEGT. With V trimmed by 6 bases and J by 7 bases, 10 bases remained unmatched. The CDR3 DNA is TGTGCCAGCAGGTCGAGGTCGGGACAGGGGGTTGGCTACACCTTC. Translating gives CASRSRSGQGVGYTF.

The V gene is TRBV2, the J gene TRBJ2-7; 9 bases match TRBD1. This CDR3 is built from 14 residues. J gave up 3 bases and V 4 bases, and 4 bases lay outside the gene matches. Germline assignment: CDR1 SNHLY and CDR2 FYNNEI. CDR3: CASSGRDRDYEQYV. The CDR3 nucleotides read TGTGCCAGCAGTGGACGGGACAGGGACTACGAGCAGTACGTC.

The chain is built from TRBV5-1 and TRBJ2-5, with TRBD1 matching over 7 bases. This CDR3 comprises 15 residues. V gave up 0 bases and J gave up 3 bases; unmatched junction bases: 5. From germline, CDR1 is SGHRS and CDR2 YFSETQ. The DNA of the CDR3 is TGCGCCAGCAGCTTGGAAACCGGGACAGAAGAGACCCAGTACTTC. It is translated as CASSLETGTEETQYF.

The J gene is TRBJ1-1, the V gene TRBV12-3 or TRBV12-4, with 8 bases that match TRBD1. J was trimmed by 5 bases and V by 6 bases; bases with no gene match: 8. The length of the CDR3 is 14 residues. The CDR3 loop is CASSSGGLETEAFF. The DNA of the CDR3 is TGTGCCAGCAGCTCAGGGGGCCTCGAGACTGAAGCTTTCTTT.

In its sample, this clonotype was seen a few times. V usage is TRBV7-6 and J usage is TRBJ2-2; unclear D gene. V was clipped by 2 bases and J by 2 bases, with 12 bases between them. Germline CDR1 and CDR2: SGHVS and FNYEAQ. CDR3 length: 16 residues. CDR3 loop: CASSLRPGQNTGELFF. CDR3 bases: TGTGCCAGCAGCTTACGGCCTGGCCAAAACACCGGGGAGCTGTTTTTT.

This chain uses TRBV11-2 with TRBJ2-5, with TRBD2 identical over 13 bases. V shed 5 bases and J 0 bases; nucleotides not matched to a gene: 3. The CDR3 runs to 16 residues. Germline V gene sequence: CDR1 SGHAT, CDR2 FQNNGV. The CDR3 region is CASSRGLAGDQETQYF. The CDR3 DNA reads TGTGCCAGCAGCCGAGGACTAGCGGGGGACCAAGAGACCCAGTACTTC.

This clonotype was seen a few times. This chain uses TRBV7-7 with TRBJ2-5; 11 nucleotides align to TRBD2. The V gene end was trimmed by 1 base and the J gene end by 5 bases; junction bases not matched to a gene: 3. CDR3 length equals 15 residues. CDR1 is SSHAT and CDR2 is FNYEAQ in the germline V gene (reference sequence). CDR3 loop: CASSLVAGGHETQYF. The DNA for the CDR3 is TGTGCCAGCAGCTTAGTAGCGGGGGGGCACGAGACCCAGTACTTC.

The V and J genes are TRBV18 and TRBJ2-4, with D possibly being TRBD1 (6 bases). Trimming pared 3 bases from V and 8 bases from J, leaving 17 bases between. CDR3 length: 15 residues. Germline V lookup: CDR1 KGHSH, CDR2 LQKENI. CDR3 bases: TGTGCCAGCTCACCTCCAAACAGGGAATGGGACATTCAGTACTTC. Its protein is CASSPPNREWDIQYF.

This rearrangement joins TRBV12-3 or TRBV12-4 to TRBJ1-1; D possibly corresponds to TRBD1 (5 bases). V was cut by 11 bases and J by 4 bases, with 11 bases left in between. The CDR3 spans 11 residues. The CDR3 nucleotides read TGTGCCGCAGGGTCGGGCACTGAAGCTTTCTTT. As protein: CAAGSGTEAFF.

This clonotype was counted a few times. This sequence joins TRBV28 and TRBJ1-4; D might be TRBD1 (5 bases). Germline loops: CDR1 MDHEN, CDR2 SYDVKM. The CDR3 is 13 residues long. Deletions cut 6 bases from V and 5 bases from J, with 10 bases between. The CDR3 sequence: CASSDRQNEKLFF. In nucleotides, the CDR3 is TGTGCCAGCAGCGATCGACAGAATGAAAAACTGTTTTTT.

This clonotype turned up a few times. This CDR3 reads CATSDHRDPAGETQYF. The DNA for the CDR3 is TGTGCCACCAGTGATCACCGGGATCCCGCGGGAGAGACCCAGTACTTC. This sequence joins TRBV24-1 and TRBJ2-5; possible D gene TRBD2, 5 bases. V lost 3 bases to trimming and J lost 4 bases, with 17 bases between them. Germline V CDR1 and CDR2: KGHDR, SFDVKD. This CDR3 comprises 16 residues.

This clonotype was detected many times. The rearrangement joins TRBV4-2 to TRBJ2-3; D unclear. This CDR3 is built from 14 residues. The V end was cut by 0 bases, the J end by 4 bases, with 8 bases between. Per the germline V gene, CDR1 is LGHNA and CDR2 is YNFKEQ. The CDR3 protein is CASSQDWLSDTQYF. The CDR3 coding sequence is TGTGCCAGCAGCCAAGATTGGCTTTCAGATACGCAGTATTTT.

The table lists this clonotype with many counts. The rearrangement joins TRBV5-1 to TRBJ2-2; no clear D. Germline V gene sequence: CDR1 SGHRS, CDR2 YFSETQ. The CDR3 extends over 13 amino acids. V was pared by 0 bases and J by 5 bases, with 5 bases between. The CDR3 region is CASSLEATGELFF. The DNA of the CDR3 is TGCGCCAGCAGCTTGGAGGCAACCGGGGAGCTGTTTTTT.

CDR3 residues: CSARENTGELFF. The CDR3 DNA reads as TGCAGTGCTAGAGAGAACACCGGGGAGCTGTTTTTT. This chain links TRBV20-1 with TRBJ2-2; D remains ambiguous. Germline V gene lookup returns CDR1 DFQATT and CDR2 SNEGSKA (reference sequence). V was clipped by 0 bases and J by 1 base, with 0 bases between them. The length of the CDR3 is 12 residues.

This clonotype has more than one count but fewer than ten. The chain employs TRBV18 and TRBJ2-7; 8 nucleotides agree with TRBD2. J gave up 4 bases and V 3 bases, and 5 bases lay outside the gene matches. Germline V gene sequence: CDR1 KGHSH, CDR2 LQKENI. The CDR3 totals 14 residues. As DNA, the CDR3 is TGTGCCAGCTCACCGACTAGCGATGCATACGAGCAGTACGTC. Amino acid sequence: CASSPTSDAYEQYV.

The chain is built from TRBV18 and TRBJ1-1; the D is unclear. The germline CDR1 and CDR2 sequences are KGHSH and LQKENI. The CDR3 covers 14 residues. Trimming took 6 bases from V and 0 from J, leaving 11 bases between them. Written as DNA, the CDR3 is TGTGCCAGCTCCGTCGACACCTTGAACACTGAAGCTTTCTTT. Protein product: CASSVDTLNTEAFF.